A selection of T cell receptor beta chains follows, all from one sample in a study of T cell responses to AZD1222 COVID-19 vaccine. Sequenced by immunoSEQ multiplex PCR; TCRdb stores in-frame clones only, minus some. The sample consists of about 200,000 clones, roughly 90% of them appearing once. Sequenced here: peripheral blood, sampled 28 days after the second AZD1222 dose. The receptors were gathered from an adult who received the AZD1222 COVID-19 vaccine. CDR3s include the opening cysteine and the closing phenylalanine or tryptophan. The order of the fields is V gene, clone size, D gene, J gene, CDR3 protein, CDR3 DNA. The D gene is left open where the match is weak. Clone size is stated in some rows and not others, as once, few, many or a class when expanded.

v_call: TRBV6-2/TRBV6-3; clone_size: .; d_call: TRBD1; j_call: TRBJ1-1; cdr3_aa: CASSQRDRGRGTEAFF; cdr3_nt: TGTGCCAGCAGTCAAAGGGACAGGGGCCGAGGGACTGAAGCTTTCTTT
v_call: TRBV19; clone_size: .; d_call: .; j_call: TRBJ2-5; cdr3_aa: CASSIGPMYQETQYF; cdr3_nt: TGTGCCAGTAGTATAGGACCAATGTACCAAGAGACCCAGTACTTC
v_call: TRBV30; clone_size: .; d_call: .; j_call: TRBJ1-2; cdr3_aa: CAWSVGGSGYTF; cdr3_nt: TGTGCCTGGAGTGTTGGTGGAAGTGGCTACACCTTC
v_call: TRBV28; clone_size: .; d_call: .; j_call: TRBJ1-2; cdr3_aa: CASSRRISDYGYTF; cdr3_nt: TGTGCCAGCAGCCGCAGAATTTCAGACTATGGCTACACCTTC
v_call: TRBV28; clone_size: .; d_call: .; j_call: TRBJ1-1; cdr3_aa: CASSFVAEAFF; cdr3_nt: TGTGCCAGCTCCTTCGTCGCTGAAGCTTTCTTT
v_call: TRBV7-3; clone_size: .; d_call: TRBD2; j_call: TRBJ2-3; cdr3_aa: CASSLSGRVADTQYF; cdr3_nt: TGTGCCAGCAGCTTAAGCGGGAGGGTCGCAGATACGCAGTATTTT
v_call: TRBV4-1; clone_size: .; d_call: .; j_call: TRBJ1-6; cdr3_aa: CASSPLRPGPYNSPLHF; cdr3_nt: TGCGCCAGCAGCCCCTTAAGGCCCGGGCCCTATAATTCACCCCTCCACTTT
v_call: TRBV6-2/TRBV6-3; clone_size: .; d_call: TRBD1; j_call: TRBJ2-4; cdr3_aa: CASSSDRAAKNIQYF; cdr3_nt: TGTGCCAGCAGTTCCGACAGGGCAGCCAAAAACATTCAGTACTTC
v_call: TRBV5-1; clone_size: .; d_call: .; j_call: TRBJ2-1; cdr3_aa: CASSLAFGADEQFF; cdr3_nt: TGCGCCAGCAGCTTGGCCTTTGGGGCCGATGAGCAGTTCTTC
v_call: TRBV7-2; clone_size: .; d_call: .; j_call: TRBJ1-1; cdr3_aa: CASSQDRRGTEAFF; cdr3_nt: TGTGCCAGCAGCCAAGACAGAAGGGGCACTGAAGCTTTCTTT
v_call: TRBV28; clone_size: .; d_call: .; j_call: TRBJ1-1; cdr3_aa: CASSTRTDTEAFF; cdr3_nt: TGTGCCAGCAGTACGCGCACAGACACTGAAGCTTTCTTT
v_call: TRBV2; clone_size: .; d_call: .; j_call: TRBJ1-4; cdr3_aa: CASSIDRNEKLFF; cdr3_nt: TGTGCCAGCAGTATCGACAGGAATGAAAAACTGTTTTTT
v_call: TRBV19; clone_size: .; d_call: .; j_call: TRBJ1-5; cdr3_aa: CASSIGLGRPGPNQPQHF; cdr3_nt: TGTGCCAGTAGTATTGGGCTCGGTCGACCGGGCCCAAATCAGCCCCAGCATTTT
v_call: TRBV9; clone_size: .; d_call: .; j_call: TRBJ2-4; cdr3_aa: CASSVAPGLNIQYF; cdr3_nt: TGTGCCAGCAGCGTAGCCCCGGGGCTAAACATTCAGTACTTC
v_call: TRBV5-1; clone_size: .; d_call: TRBD1; j_call: TRBJ2-7; cdr3_aa: CASSLGQGDGDEQYF; cdr3_nt: TGCGCCAGCAGCTTGGGACAGGGGGACGGCGACGAGCAGTACTTC
v_call: TRBV5-5; clone_size: .; d_call: .; j_call: TRBJ1-1; cdr3_aa: CASSLALGGITEAFF; cdr3_nt: TGTGCCAGCAGCTTGGCTTTGGGGGGGATCACTGAAGCTTTCTTT
v_call: TRBV6-5; clone_size: once; d_call: .; j_call: TRBJ1-2; cdr3_aa: CASSYWEGWGYGYTF; cdr3_nt: TGTGCCAGCAGTTATTGGGAGGGTTGGGGCTATGGCTACACCTTC
v_call: TRBV28; clone_size: .; d_call: .; j_call: TRBJ1-1; cdr3_aa: CASSLRVYTEAFF; cdr3_nt: TGTGCCAGCAGTTTAAGGGTTTATACTGAAGCTTTCTTT
v_call: TRBV2; clone_size: .; d_call: TRBD1; j_call: TRBJ2-7; cdr3_aa: CASSPRTGEGEQYF; cdr3_nt: TGTGCCAGCAGTCCTAGGACAGGGGAGGGCGAGCAGTACTTC
v_call: TRBV10-3; clone_size: .; d_call: TRBD1; j_call: TRBJ2-7; cdr3_aa: CAISEGGQGAGEQYF; cdr3_nt: TGTGCCATCAGTGAGGGGGGGCAGGGGGCCGGCGAGCAGTACTTC
v_call: TRBV4-1; clone_size: .; d_call: TRBD2; j_call: TRBJ2-4; cdr3_aa: CASSPGPAGGPKNIQYF; cdr3_nt: TGCGCCAGCAGCCCAGGACCAGCGGGAGGGCCGAAAAACATTCAGTACTTC
v_call: TRBV5-4; clone_size: .; d_call: .; j_call: TRBJ2-7; cdr3_aa: CASSAGSPSSYEQYF; cdr3_nt: TGTGCCAGCAGCGCCGGGAGCCCGAGCTCCTACGAGCAGTACTTC
v_call: TRBV5-1; clone_size: .; d_call: TRBD2; j_call: TRBJ2-5; cdr3_aa: CASSPTSGAWETQYF; cdr3_nt: TGCGCCAGCAGCCCGACTAGCGGGGCTTGGGAGACCCAGTACTTC
v_call: TRBV4-1; clone_size: .; d_call: .; j_call: TRBJ1-3; cdr3_aa: CASSQERGLGNTIYF; cdr3_nt: TGCGCCAGCAGCCAAGAACGAGGGCTTGGAAACACCATATATTTT
v_call: TRBV5-1; clone_size: .; d_call: TRBD1; j_call: TRBJ2-2; cdr3_aa: CASRRTGSAGELFF; cdr3_nt: TGCGCCAGCAGACGGACAGGGTCGGCCGGGGAGCTGTTTTTT
v_call: TRBV5-5; clone_size: .; d_call: .; j_call: TRBJ2-6; cdr3_aa: CASSLAPGSASGANVLTF; cdr3_nt: TGTGCCAGCAGCTTGGCCCCAGGTTCGGCCTCTGGGGCCAACGTCCTGACTTTC
v_call: TRBV5-1; clone_size: .; d_call: TRBD2; j_call: TRBJ2-3; cdr3_aa: CASSSGLGGSTDTQYF; cdr3_nt: TGCGCCAGCAGCTCGGGACTAGGGGGTAGCACAGATACGCAGTATTTT
v_call: TRBV6-2/TRBV6-3; clone_size: .; d_call: TRBD1; j_call: TRBJ1-6; cdr3_aa: CASSILTGGNSPLHF; cdr3_nt: TGTGCCAGCAGTATCCTGACAGGGGGTAATTCACCCCTCCACTTT
v_call: TRBV9; clone_size: .; d_call: .; j_call: TRBJ2-7; cdr3_aa: CASSGEAGSYEQYF; cdr3_nt: TGTGCCAGCAGCGGCGAGGCAGGGTCCTACGAGCAGTACTTC
v_call: TRBV28; clone_size: .; d_call: .; j_call: TRBJ1-5; cdr3_aa: CASNEPYSNQPQHF; cdr3_nt: TGTGCCAGCAATGAGCCATATAGCAATCAGCCCCAGCATTTT
v_call: TRBV25-1; clone_size: .; d_call: .; j_call: TRBJ1-1; cdr3_aa: CASSARTEAFF; cdr3_nt: TGTGCCAGCAGCGCACGGACTGAAGCTTTCTTT
v_call: TRBV24-1; clone_size: .; d_call: TRBD1; j_call: TRBJ1-4; cdr3_aa: CATSRDSKKLFF; cdr3_nt: TGTGCCACCAGCCGGGACAGCAAAAAACTGTTTTTT
v_call: TRBV27; clone_size: .; d_call: TRBD2; j_call: TRBJ2-1; cdr3_aa: CASSLFGSAGDEQFF; cdr3_nt: TGTGCCAGCAGTTTATTTGGGTCGGCGGGAGATGAGCAGTTCTTC
v_call: TRBV13; clone_size: .; d_call: .; j_call: TRBJ2-7; cdr3_aa: CASMMASSYEQYF; cdr3_nt: TGTGCCTCTATGATGGCGAGCTCCTACGAGCAGTACTTC
v_call: TRBV6-5; clone_size: .; d_call: TRBD1; j_call: TRBJ2-2; cdr3_aa: CASTSGTGGTGELFF; cdr3_nt: TGTGCCAGCACCTCCGGGACAGGGGGCACCGGGGAGCTGTTTTTT
v_call: TRBV28; clone_size: .; d_call: .; j_call: TRBJ2-5; cdr3_aa: CASTPGPWETQYF; cdr3_nt: TGTGCCAGCACCCCTGGGCCGTGGGAGACCCAGTACTTC
v_call: TRBV24-1; clone_size: .; d_call: TRBD1; j_call: TRBJ1-2; cdr3_aa: CATSTGLNRGGTNYVGYTF; cdr3_nt: TGTGCCACCTCCACAGGTCTGAACAGGGGAGGGACTAACTATGTTGGCTACACCTTC
v_call: TRBV29-1; clone_size: once; d_call: .; j_call: TRBJ2-2; cdr3_aa: CSALLDTGELFF; cdr3_nt: TGCAGCGCATTACTTGACACCGGGGAGCTGTTTTTT
v_call: TRBV11-2; clone_size: .; d_call: TRBD2; j_call: TRBJ2-1; cdr3_aa: CASSGTSFEQFF; cdr3_nt: TGTGCCAGCAGCGGGACTAGCTTTGAGCAGTTCTTC
v_call: TRBV6-7; clone_size: .; d_call: TRBD1; j_call: TRBJ1-5; cdr3_aa: CASSFYRGAHSNQPQHF; cdr3_nt: TGTGCCAGCAGTTTCTACAGGGGTGCCCATAGCAATCAGCCCCAGCATTTT
v_call: TRBV5-1; clone_size: .; d_call: TRBD1; j_call: TRBJ1-1; cdr3_aa: CASREVQGSQTEAFF; cdr3_nt: TGCGCCAGCAGAGAGGTACAGGGGTCCCAAACTGAAGCTTTCTTT
v_call: TRBV7-2; clone_size: .; d_call: .; j_call: TRBJ1-1; cdr3_aa: CASSLDGVPTEAFF; cdr3_nt: TGTGCCAGCAGCTTAGATGGGGTTCCCACTGAAGCTTTCTTT
v_call: TRBV5-5; clone_size: .; d_call: .; j_call: TRBJ2-5; cdr3_aa: CASSASGRGETQYF; cdr3_nt: TGTGCCAGCAGCGCAAGCGGGCGAGGGGAGACCCAGTACTTC
v_call: TRBV5-1; clone_size: .; d_call: .; j_call: TRBJ2-7; cdr3_aa: CASSLAWTDYEQYF; cdr3_nt: TGCGCCAGCAGCTTGGCGTGGACAGACTACGAGCAGTACTTC
v_call: TRBV21-1; clone_size: .; d_call: .; j_call: TRBJ2-1; cdr3_aa: CASSRGDSLLYNEQFF; cdr3_nt: TGTGCCAGCAGCAGGGGGGATTCCCTCTTATACAATGAGCAGTTCTTC
v_call: TRBV7-3; clone_size: .; d_call: TRBD1; j_call: TRBJ2-5; cdr3_aa: CASSRLPGQGGETQYF; cdr3_nt: TGTGCCAGCAGCCGTCTCCCGGGACAGGGAGGAGAGACCCAGTACTTC
v_call: TRBV7-9; clone_size: .; d_call: TRBD2; j_call: TRBJ2-2; cdr3_aa: CASSPRAGGRAPHGELFF; cdr3_nt: TGTGCCAGCAGCCCCAGAGCTGGCGGGAGGGCCCCCCACGGGGAGCTGTTTTTT
v_call: TRBV6-5; clone_size: .; d_call: TRBD1; j_call: TRBJ2-5; cdr3_aa: CASSSPTGGAETQYF; cdr3_nt: TGTGCCAGCAGCTCCCCGACAGGGGGCGCAGAGACCCAGTACTTC
v_call: TRBV7-9; clone_size: .; d_call: .; j_call: TRBJ2-3; cdr3_aa: CASSSEQGDTQYF; cdr3_nt: TGTGCCAGCAGCAGCGAACAGGGAGATACGCAGTATTTT
v_call: TRBV20-1; clone_size: .; d_call: .; j_call: TRBJ1-5; cdr3_aa: CSASVGGQGLFSNQPQHF; cdr3_nt: TGCAGTGCTAGTGTGGGTGGGCAGGGCCTTTTTAGCAATCAGCCCCAGCATTTT
v_call: TRBV7-3; clone_size: .; d_call: TRBD1; j_call: TRBJ1-1; cdr3_aa: CASSFRPGTGGRTEAFF; cdr3_nt: TGTGCCAGCAGCTTTAGGCCGGGGACAGGGGGGAGGACTGAAGCTTTCTTT